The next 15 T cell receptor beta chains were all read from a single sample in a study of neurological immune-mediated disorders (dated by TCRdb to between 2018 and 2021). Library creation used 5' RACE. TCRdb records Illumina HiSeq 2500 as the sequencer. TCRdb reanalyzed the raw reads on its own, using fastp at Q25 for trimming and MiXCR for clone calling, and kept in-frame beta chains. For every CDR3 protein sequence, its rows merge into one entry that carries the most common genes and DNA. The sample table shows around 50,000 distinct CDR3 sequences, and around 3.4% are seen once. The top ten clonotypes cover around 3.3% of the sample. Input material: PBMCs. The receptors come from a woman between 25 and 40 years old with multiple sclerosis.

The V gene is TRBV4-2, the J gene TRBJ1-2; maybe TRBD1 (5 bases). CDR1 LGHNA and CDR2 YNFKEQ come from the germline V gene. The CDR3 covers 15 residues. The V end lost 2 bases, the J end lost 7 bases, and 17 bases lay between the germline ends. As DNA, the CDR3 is TGTGCCAGCAGCCAATCCGGGACGACAGTTTTTGGCTACACCTTC. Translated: CASSQSGTTVFGYTF.

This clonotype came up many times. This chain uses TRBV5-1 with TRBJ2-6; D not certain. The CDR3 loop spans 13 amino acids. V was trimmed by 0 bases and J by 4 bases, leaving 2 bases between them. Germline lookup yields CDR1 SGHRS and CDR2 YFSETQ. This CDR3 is CASSLAGANVLTF. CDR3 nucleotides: TGCGCCAGCAGCTTGGCCGGGGCCAACGTCCTGACTTTC.

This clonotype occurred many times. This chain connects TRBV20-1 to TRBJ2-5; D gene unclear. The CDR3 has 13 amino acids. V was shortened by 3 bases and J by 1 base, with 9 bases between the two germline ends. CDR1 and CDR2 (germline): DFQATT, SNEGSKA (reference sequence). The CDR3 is CSASSPGQETQYF. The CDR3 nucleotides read TGCAGTGCTAGTAGTCCGGGCCAAGAGACCCAGTACTTC.

In DNA, the CDR3 is TGCAGTGCTAGAGGGACTAGAGGGGACCGGGAGCTGTTTTTT. Its protein product is CSARGTRGDRELFF. The rearrangement links TRBV20-1 to TRBJ2-2; 7 bases fit TRBD2. CDR3 length equals 14 residues. V trimming: 1 base; J trimming: 9 bases; junction bases outside the gene matches: 8. Germline-derived CDR1 and CDR2 are DFQATT and SNEGSKA (reference sequence).

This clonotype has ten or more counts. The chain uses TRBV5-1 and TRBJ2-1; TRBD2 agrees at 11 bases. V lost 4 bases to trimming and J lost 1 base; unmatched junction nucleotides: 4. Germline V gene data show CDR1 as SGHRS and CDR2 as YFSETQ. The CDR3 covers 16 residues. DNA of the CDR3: TGCGCCAGCAGCCCGGTAGCGGGAGGGTCCTACAATGAGCAGTTCTTC. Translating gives CASSPVAGGSYNEQFF.

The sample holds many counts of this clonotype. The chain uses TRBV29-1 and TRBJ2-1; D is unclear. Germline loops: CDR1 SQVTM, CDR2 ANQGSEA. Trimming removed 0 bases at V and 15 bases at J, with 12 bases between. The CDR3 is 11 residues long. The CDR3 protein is CSVEDRNIRFF. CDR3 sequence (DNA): TGCAGCGTTGAAGACCGGAACATTCGGTTCTTC.

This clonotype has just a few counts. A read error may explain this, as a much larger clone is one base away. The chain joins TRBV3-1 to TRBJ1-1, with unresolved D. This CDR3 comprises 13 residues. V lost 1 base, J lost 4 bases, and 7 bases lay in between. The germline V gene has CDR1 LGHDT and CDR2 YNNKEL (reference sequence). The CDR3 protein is CASSQGTTTEAFF. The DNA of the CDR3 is TGTGCCAGCAGCCAAGGGACGACCACTGAAGCTTTCTTT.

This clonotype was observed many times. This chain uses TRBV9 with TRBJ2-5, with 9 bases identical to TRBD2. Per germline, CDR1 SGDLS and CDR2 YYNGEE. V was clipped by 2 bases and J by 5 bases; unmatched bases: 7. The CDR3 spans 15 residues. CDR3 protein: CASSVEAGGGETQYF. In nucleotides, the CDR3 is TGTGCCAGCAGCGTGGAAGCGGGAGGCGGCGAGACCCAGTACTTC.

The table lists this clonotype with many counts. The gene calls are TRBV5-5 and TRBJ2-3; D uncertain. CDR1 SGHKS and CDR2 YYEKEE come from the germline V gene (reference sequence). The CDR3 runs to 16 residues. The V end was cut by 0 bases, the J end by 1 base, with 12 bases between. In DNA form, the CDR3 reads TGTGCCAGCAGCTTGGAGTGGTTCGGCGGCACAGATACGCAGTATTTT. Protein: CASSLEWFGGTDTQYF. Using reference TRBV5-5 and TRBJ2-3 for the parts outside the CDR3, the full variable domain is DAGVTQSPTHLIKTRGQQVTLRCSPISGHKSVSWYQQVLGQGPQFIFQYYEKEERGRGNFPDRFSARQFPNYSSELNVNALLLGDSALYLCASSLEWFGGTDTQYFGPGTRLTVL.

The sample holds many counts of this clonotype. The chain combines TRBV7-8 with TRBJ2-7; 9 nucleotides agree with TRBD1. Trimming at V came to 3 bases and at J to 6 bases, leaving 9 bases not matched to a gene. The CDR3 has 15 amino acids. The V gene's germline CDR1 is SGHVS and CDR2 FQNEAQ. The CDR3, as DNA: TGTGCCAGCAGCTTGCCCGGGACAGGGATTTTCGAGCAGTACTTC. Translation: CASSLPGTGIFEQYF.

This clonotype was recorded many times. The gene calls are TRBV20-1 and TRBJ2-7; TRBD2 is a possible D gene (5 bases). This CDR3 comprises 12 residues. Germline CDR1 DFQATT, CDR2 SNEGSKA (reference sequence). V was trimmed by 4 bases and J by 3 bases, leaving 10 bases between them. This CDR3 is CSANRENYEQYF. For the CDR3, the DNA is TGCAGTGCTAACCGGGAAAACTACGAGCAGTACTTC.

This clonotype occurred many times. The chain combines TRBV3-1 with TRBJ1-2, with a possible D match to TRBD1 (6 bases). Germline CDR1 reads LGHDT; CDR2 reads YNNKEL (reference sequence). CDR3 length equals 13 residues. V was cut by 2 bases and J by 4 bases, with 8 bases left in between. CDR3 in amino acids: CASSQQGIYGYTF. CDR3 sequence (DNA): TGTGCCAGCAGCCAACAGGGGATCTATGGCTACACCTTC. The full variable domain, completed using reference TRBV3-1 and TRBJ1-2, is DTAVSQTPKYLVTQMGNDKSIKCEQNLGHDTMYWYKQDSKKFLKIMFSYNNKELIINETVPNRFSPKSPDKAHLNLHINSLELGDSAVYFCASSQQGIYGYTFGSGTRLTVV.

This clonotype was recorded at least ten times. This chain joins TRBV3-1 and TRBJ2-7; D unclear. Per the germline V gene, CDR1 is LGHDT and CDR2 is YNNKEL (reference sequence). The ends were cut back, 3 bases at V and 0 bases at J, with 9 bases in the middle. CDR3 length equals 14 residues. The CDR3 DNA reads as TGTGCCAGCAGCCATTCGGGCGCCTCCTACGAGCAGTACTTC. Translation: CASSHSGASYEQYF.

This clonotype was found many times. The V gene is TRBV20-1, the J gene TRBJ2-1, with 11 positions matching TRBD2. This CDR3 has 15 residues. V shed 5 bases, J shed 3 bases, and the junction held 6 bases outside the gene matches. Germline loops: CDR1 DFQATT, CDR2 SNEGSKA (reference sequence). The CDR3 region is CSASSGGSDYNEQFF. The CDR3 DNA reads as TGCAGTGCTTCTAGCGGGGGGTCAGACTACAATGAGCAGTTCTTC.

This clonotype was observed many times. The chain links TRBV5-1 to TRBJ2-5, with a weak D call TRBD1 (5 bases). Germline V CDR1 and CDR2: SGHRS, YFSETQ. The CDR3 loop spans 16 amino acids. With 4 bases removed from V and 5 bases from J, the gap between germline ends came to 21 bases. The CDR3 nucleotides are TGCGCCAGCAGCACAGGACCCGCGAACGGGTGGGAGACCCAGTACTTC. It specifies CASSTGPANGWETQYF.